This T cell receptor (beta chain) was retrieved from a study of blood T cell repertoires in COVID-19. The CDR3 length is 12 residues. The germline V gene has CDR1 MDHEN and CDR2 SYDVKM. V dropped 4 bases and J dropped 3 bases, with 7 bases sitting between them. In the study's own analysis: The authors estimated nucleated cell counts from reference gene primer amplification. The repertoire was sequenced with immunoSEQ multiplex PCR; TCRdb's copy has only in-frame clones and lacks some. V and J calls and clone size are copied from that table; D and trimming were computed from the DNA. The table has fewer than 200,000 clones, over 75% seen once.

This sequence originates from a man aged 45 to 65 with acute or convalescent COVID-19. The chain couples TRBV28 to TRBJ2-7; D not certain. Input material: peripheral blood. In DNA, the CDR3 is TGTGCCAGCAGTTCTGTGTACTACGAGCAGTACTTC. Protein product: CASSSVYYEQYF. Full variable domain (outside the CDR3, taken from reference TRBV28 and TRBJ2-7): DVKVTQSSRYLVKRTGEKVFLECVQDMDHENMFWYRQDPGLGLRLIYFSYDVKMKEKGDIPEGYSVSREKKERFSLILESASTNQTSMYLCASSSVYYEQYFGPGTRLTVT.